The next 29 T cell receptor beta chains were all read from a single sample in a study of T cells in Graves' hyperthyroidism and ophthalmopathy. Authors of the study amplified TCR beta CDR3 regions from RNA transcripts. First-round RT-PCR with HTBI primers amplified the TCR CDR3 region. TCRdb redid the calling of the multiplex PCR reads with MiXCR, one entry per CDR3 protein. The data contain about 700,000 distinct CDR3 sequences, less than 15% of them singletons. Sequencing was performed on blood. The source is a woman aged 18-35 years with Graves' hyperthyroidism.

This chain joins TRBV13 and TRBJ2-3; D uncertain. Between the trimmed V and J ends, which lost 6 bases and 5 bases, there was a span of 12 bases. Looked up from germline, CDR1 is PRHDT and CDR2 is FYEKMQ (reference sequence). This CDR3 is 13 amino acids long. CDR3 nucleotides: TGTGCCAGCAGTGATGAGTGGCAAGATACGCAGTATTTT. It codes for CASSDEWQDTQYF. The full variable domain, rest sourced from reference TRBV13 and TRBJ2-3, is AAGVIQSPRHLIKEKRETATLKCYPIPRHDTVYWYQQGPGQDPQFLISFYEKMQSDKGSIPDRFSAQQFSDYHSELNMSSLELGDSALYFCASSDEWQDTQYFGPGTRLTVL.

V and J are TRBV6-2 or TRBV6-3 and TRBJ2-3; TRBD2 matches 12 bases. The V gene's germline CDR1 is MNHEY and CDR2 SVGEGT. Trimming at V came to 3 bases and at J to 5 bases, leaving 6 bases not matched to a gene. The CDR3 is 16 amino acids. CDR3 protein: CASSYLPTSGRDTQYF. DNA for the CDR3: TGTGCCAGCAGTTATCTCCCGACTAGCGGGAGAGATACGCAGTATTTT.

The chain employs TRBV6-1 and TRBJ2-3, with 10 bases lining up with TRBD2. The CDR3 length is 15 residues. CDR1 is MNHNS and CDR2 is SASEGT in the germline V gene. With V trimmed by 2 bases and J by 4 bases, 3 bases remained unmatched. CDR3 residues: CASSESAGGADTQYF. The CDR3 coding sequence is TGTGCCAGCAGTGAATCAGCGGGAGGGGCAGATACGCAGTATTTT.

This clonotype turned up a few times. The chain employs TRBV29-1 and TRBJ2-1, with D tentatively TRBD2 (5 bases). The germline CDR1 and CDR2 sequences are SQVTM and ANQGSEA. The CDR3 is 14 residues long. V dropped 7 bases and J dropped 1 base, with 14 bases sitting between them. CDR3 protein: CSGERSGSYNEQFF. The CDR3 region has the DNA TGCAGCGGAGAAAGGTCGGGATCCTACAATGAGCAGTTCTTC.

This clonotype was seen repeatedly, ten times or more. The CDR3 DNA is TGTGCCAGCAGCTTACGGGCAGGGGGCTCTTCCGGTGAGACCCAGTACTTC. Its translation: CASSLRAGGSSGETQYF. The chain couples TRBV11-2 to TRBJ2-5, with TRBD1 matching 8 bases. CDR1 and CDR2 (germline): SGHAT, FQNNGV. The CDR3 extends over 17 amino acids. With V trimmed by 2 bases and J by 5 bases, 13 bases remained unmatched.

This clonotype was seen more than once but under ten times. The V and J genes are TRBV19 and TRBJ1-1, with D uncertain. This CDR3 comprises 11 residues. The ends were cut back, 6 bases at V and 8 bases at J, with 10 bases in the middle. CDR1 is LNHDA and CDR2 is SQIVND in the germline V gene (reference sequence). As DNA, the CDR3 is TGTGCCAGTAGAAGAACACAAGAAGCTTTCTTT. Protein product: CASRRTQEAFF.

The V gene is TRBV19, the J gene TRBJ1-5; D unresolved. The CDR3 extends over 14 amino acids. Trimming shortened V by 1 base and J by 6 bases, and 10 bases separated the two germline ends. Germline V CDR1 and CDR2: LNHDA, SQIVND (reference sequence). The CDR3 sequence is CASSIGTVSQPQHF. CDR3 in DNA: TGTGCCAGTAGTATAGGTACAGTCTCTCAGCCCCAGCATTTT.

This clonotype was picked up many times. This chain uses TRBV12-3 or TRBV12-4 with TRBJ2-1, with no clear D. Trimming cost V 5 bases and J 9 bases, with 14 bases left between them. The CDR3 totals 13 residues. CDR3 sequence reads: CASSLVRSPEQFF. The CDR3 region has the DNA TGTGCCAGCAGTCTTGTACGCTCCCCTGAGCAGTTCTTC.

This clonotype was detected ten times or more. The rearrangement links TRBV7-3 to TRBJ2-2; weak D call: TRBD2 (6 bases). CDR3 length equals 17 residues. In germline, CDR1 is SGHTA, CDR2 FQGTGA. Trimming left V 1 base short and J 2 bases short, with 14 bases between. The CDR3 coding sequence is TGTGCCAGCAGCTTAAGGGGCGGGACTTCTAACACCGGGGAGCTGTTTTTT. Its translation is CASSLRGGTSNTGELFF.

Ten or more counts support this clonotype. V usage is TRBV20-1 and J usage is TRBJ2-1, with D possibly being TRBD1 or TRBD2 (5 bases each). Trimming cost V 5 bases and J 10 bases, with 15 bases left between them. Germline lookup yields CDR1 DFQATT and CDR2 SNEGSKA (reference sequence). The CDR3 has 12 amino acids. The CDR3 region is CSALGDHPEQFF. The CDR3 region has the DNA TGCAGTGCTCTCGGGGACCACCCGGAGCAGTTCTTC.

This clonotype was seen repeatedly, ten times or more. The chain joins TRBV11-2 to TRBJ2-1; 10 positions match TRBD2. This CDR3 comprises 18 residues. The junction had 11 bases not matched to a gene; V was cut back by 5 bases and J by 1 base. Germline CDR1 reads SGHAT; CDR2 reads FQNNGV. The CDR3 here is CASSVLGLAALSYNEQFF. The CDR3 bases are TGTGCCAGCAGCGTCCTCGGACTAGCGGCACTTTCCTACAATGAGCAGTTCTTC.

This clonotype has ten or more counts. The chain has TRBV12-3 or TRBV12-4 and TRBJ2-2, with 11 bases lining up with TRBD2. V lost 3 bases to trimming and J lost 5 bases; unmatched junction nucleotides: 5. The CDR3 consists of 16 residues. The CDR3: CASSFALAGVTGELFF. The CDR3 DNA reads as TGTGCCAGCAGTTTTGCACTAGCGGGAGTAACCGGGGAGCTGTTTTTT.

This clonotype was seen repeatedly, ten times or more. The CDR3 here is CASSYKQGVGGNQPQHF. The CDR3 nucleotides read TGTGCCAGCAGTTACAAACAGGGTGTTGGTGGCAATCAGCCCCAGCATTTT. The rearrangement joins TRBV6-5 to TRBJ1-5, with TRBD1 as a possible D gene (6 bases). This CDR3 has 17 residues. Between the trimmed V and J ends, which lost 2 bases and 2 bases, there was a span of 16 bases. Germline CDR1 reads MNHEY; CDR2 reads SVGAGI.

This clonotype was seen ten or more times. The chain joins TRBV20-1 to TRBJ2-4; D call uncertain. The CDR3 runs 17 residues. Trimming took off 0 bases at V and 3 bases at J, with 18 bases between the two ends. Germline lookup yields CDR1 DFQATT and CDR2 SNEGSKA (reference sequence). The CDR3 DNA follows: TGCAGTGCTAGAGACCCGAATCTCGCCAGCGTCAAAAACATTCAGTACTTC. Protein sequence: CSARDPNLASVKNIQYF.

This clonotype was observed a handful of times. This rearrangement joins TRBV20-1 to TRBJ2-5; D may match TRBD1 or TRBD2 (5 bases each). This CDR3 contains 11 residues. V lost 7 bases and J lost 6, with 12 bases in between. Germline V gene sequence: CDR1 DFQATT, CDR2 SNEGSKA (reference sequence). CDR3 protein: CSGRDGKTQYF. CDR3 coding DNA: TGCAGTGGCAGGGACGGGAAGACCCAGTACTTC.

Many counts were recorded for this clonotype. The V and J genes are TRBV7-8 and TRBJ2-1; 14 bases map to TRBD2. Germline lookup yields CDR1 SGHVS and CDR2 FQNEAQ. The V and J ends lost 4 bases and 8 bases, in that order; junction bases with no gene match: 4. The CDR3 length is 15 residues. The CDR3: CASSSGLAGAHEQFF. The DNA of the CDR3 is TGTGCCAGCAGCTCGGGACTAGCGGGAGCCCATGAGCAGTTCTTC.

This clonotype was recorded at least ten times. The chain recombines TRBV2 with TRBJ1-2, with 8 bases that match TRBD1. In germline, CDR1 is SNHLY, CDR2 FYNNEI. Trimming took 6 bases from V and 4 from J; bases not matched to a gene: 10. The CDR3 loop spans 15 amino acids. The CDR3 spells CASREGQAPSYGYTF. In DNA, the CDR3 is TGTGCCAGCAGGGAGGGACAGGCCCCTTCCTATGGCTACACCTTC.

The table lists this clonotype with many counts. The rearrangement joins TRBV6-2 or TRBV6-3 to TRBJ2-1, with D unclear. CDR3 length equals 15 residues. V was trimmed by 6 bases and J by 6 bases, leaving 18 bases between them. Germline loops: CDR1 MNHEY, CDR2 SVGEGT. For the CDR3, the DNA is TGTGCCAGCAGCCCGGCGGCTAGTGGTGGCAATGAGCAGTTCTTC. Translation: CASSPAASGGNEQFF.

This clonotype came up a few times. The chain recombines TRBV20-1 with TRBJ2-3, with 8 bases identical to TRBD2. CDR1 is DFQATT and CDR2 is SNEGSKA in the germline V gene (reference sequence). V was pared by 4 bases and J by 0 bases, with 9 bases of the junction left unmatched. The length of the CDR3 is 16 residues. The CDR3 region has the DNA TGCAGTGCTAAAGGTAGCGGGGACATCAGCACAGATACGCAGTATTTT. Amino acids: CSAKGSGDISTDTQYF.

This clonotype was recorded at least ten times. CDR3 in DNA: TGTGCCAGCAGCTTTACAGGGAACGCTGAAAAACTGTTTTTT. Protein: CASSFTGNAEKLFF. The chain has TRBV12-3 or TRBV12-4 and TRBJ1-4; TRBD1 is a possible D gene (6 bases). Trimming removed 6 bases from V and 7 bases from J, with 15 bases in between. The CDR3 extends over 14 amino acids.

This clonotype occurred many times. The rearrangement uses TRBV20-1 and TRBJ2-7; TRBD2 matches 12 bases. Looked up from germline, CDR1 is DFQATT and CDR2 is SNEGSKA (reference sequence). CDR3 length: 18 amino acids. V shed 3 bases and J 0 bases; nucleotides not matched to a gene: 12. The CDR3: CSARGVLAGGVSSYEQYF. The CDR3 DNA follows: TGCAGTGCTAGGGGGGTCCTAGCGGGAGGGGTAAGCTCCTACGAGCAGTACTTC.

Ten or more counts support this clonotype. CDR3 region: CASSLEGGSYEQYF. CDR3 sequence (DNA): TGTGCCAGCAGCTTGGAGGGGGGATCCTACGAGCAGTACTTC. V usage is TRBV5-6 and J usage is TRBJ2-7; the D call may be TRBD1 or TRBD2 (6 bases each). Germline assignment: CDR1 SGHDT and CDR2 YYEEEE. The length of the CDR3 is 14 residues. The ends were cut back, 0 bases at V and 1 base at J, with 8 bases in the middle.

This clonotype was detected a few times. The chain is built from TRBV20-1 and TRBJ1-2; D gene unclear. The V end lost 6 bases, the J end lost 4 bases, and 9 bases lay between the germline ends. Germline lookup yields CDR1 DFQATT and CDR2 SNEGSKA (reference sequence). The CDR3 consists of 11 residues. The CDR3 region is CSAEMPYGYTF. The CDR3 region has the DNA TGCAGTGCCGAGATGCCCTATGGCTACACCTTC.

Details on this clonotype: With a much larger clone just one base away, this may be a read error. The chain couples TRBV7-8 to TRBJ2-7; a possible D gene is TRBD1 (5 bases). This CDR3 comprises 18 residues. CDR1 is SGHVS, CDR2 FQNEAQ, per germline. This chain's CDR3 is CASSLGYRSPAPGDEQHF. CDR3 nucleotides: TGTGCCAGCAGCTTAGGCTACAGGTCCCCAGCCCCAGGAGACGAGCAGCACTTC.

This clonotype has a handful of counts. The V call is TRBV19, the J call TRBJ1-3; D is undetermined. Trimming pared 8 bases from V and 3 bases from J, leaving 20 bases between. Germline-derived CDR1 and CDR2 are LNHDA and SQIVND (reference sequence). The CDR3 runs to 16 residues. CDR3: CASWGIHNPYGNTIYF. The CDR3 DNA reads TGTGCCAGTTGGGGTATCCACAATCCCTATGGAAACACCATATATTTT.

The V and J genes are TRBV12-3 or TRBV12-4 and TRBJ1-3; maybe TRBD1 (6 bases). The ends were cut back, 3 bases at V and 0 bases at J, with 18 bases in the middle. The CDR3 has 18 residues. The CDR3 bases are TGTGCCAGCAGTTTCACATATTCCCGGACAGTCTCTGGAAACACCATATATTTT. It translates to CASSFTYSRTVSGNTIYF.

This clonotype appeared many times. The CDR3 is CASSFTGQNGYTF. The CDR3 DNA sequence: TGTGCCAGCAGTTTTACGGGACAGAATGGCTACACCTTC. The rearrangement joins TRBV12-3 or TRBV12-4 to TRBJ1-2; TRBD1 matches 7 bases. The V and J ends lost 3 bases and 6 bases, in that order; junction bases with no gene match: 4. The CDR3 spans 13 residues.

The sample holds a few counts of this clonotype. The rearrangement links TRBV6-5 to TRBJ2-3; D is ambiguous. This CDR3 spans 15 amino acids. V was clipped by 0 bases and J by 0 bases, with 7 bases between them. Per the germline V gene, CDR1 is MNHEY and CDR2 is SVGAGI. CDR3 sequence reads: CASSYSGVSTDTQYF. The CDR3 DNA sequence: TGTGCCAGCAGTTACTCGGGCGTAAGCACAGATACGCAGTATTTT.

This clonotype was counted many times. The CDR3 region is CASSLPNNEQFF. CDR3 in DNA: TGTGCCAGCAGCCTACCTAACAATGAGCAGTTCTTC. The V and J genes are TRBV7-9 and TRBJ2-1; D gene ambiguous. CDR3 length: 12 residues. Germline CDR1 is SEHNR and CDR2 is FQNEAQ (reference sequence). With 5 bases removed from V and 5 bases from J, the gap between germline ends came to 7 bases. Supplemented by reference TRBV7-9 and TRBJ2-1, the full variable domain reads DTGVSQNPRHKITKRGQNVTFRCDPISEHNRLYWYRQTLGQGPEFLTYFQNEAQLEKSRLLSDRFSAERPKGSFSTLEIQRTEQGDSAMYLCASSLPNNEQFFGPGTRLTVL.